This T cell receptor beta chain was observed in a study of PD-1 blockade in classical Hodgkin lymphoma. Whole-study findings and limits: Nothing has yet pinned down what causes the repertoire differences, possibly disease activity or prior therapy. Compared with healthy donors, newly diagnosed patients reportedly showed lower baseline TCR diversity.

Time point specified: newly diagnosed, previously untreated cHL patient sample. Magnetic negative selection of thawed PBMCs was the method by which CD4+ T cells were purified. Comparison PBMCs came from previously untreated, newly diagnosed classical Hodgkin lymphoma patients. On this clone: Its antigen is not known.

Profiled with immunoSEQ multiplex PCR; TCRdb holds only in-frame clones, not every one. The table lists 29,000 or so clones, roughly 90% of them singletons, with about 0.34% in the top ten. V was clipped by 5 bases and J by 2 bases, with 12 bases between them. Per the germline V gene, CDR1 is SGHTA and CDR2 is FQGNSA. This CDR3 spans 14 amino acids. The sequenced sample was CD4+ T cells from blood. The sequence came from a human donor with classical Hodgkin lymphoma. The chain employs TRBV7-2 and TRBJ1-2; D ambiguous. The CDR3 is CASSKTRTNYGYTF. The CDR3 DNA reads as TGTGCCAGCAGCAAGACCCGGACCAACTATGGCTACACCTTC.